This TCR beta chain was observed in a study of cytomegalovirus exposure and HLA in healthy donors. Study information: The platform used for the 120 or so validation repertoires matched that of the 666 first-cohort repertoires, a later analysis reported.

Produced via immunoSEQ multiplex PCR; TCRdb's table is partial and in-frame only. The data hold 150,000 or so clones, with approximately 92% observed a single time. Study-level points and caveats: According to a subsequent analysis, TCR clusters identified in the first cohort showed a tendency to co-occur across the approximately 120 validation repertoires.

Worth noting for this clone: The target antigen is unknown.

The donors belonged to the approximately 120-subject validation cohort, separate from the approximately 670-subject first cohort. The source of this sequence is a woman between 18 and 30 years old in good health and CMV-seropositive. Sequencing was done on a sample of PBMCs.

The DNA of the CDR3 is TGTGCCAGCAGCTTCGGCAGGGGGTCTTCACCCCTCCACTTT. This encodes CASSFGRGSSPLHF. The V call is TRBV5-5, the J call TRBJ1-6; 7 bases agree with TRBD1. V gave up 2 bases and J gave up 9 bases; unmatched junction bases: 5. The CDR3 extends over 14 amino acids. Germline V gene lookup returns CDR1 SGHKS and CDR2 YYEKEE (reference sequence).